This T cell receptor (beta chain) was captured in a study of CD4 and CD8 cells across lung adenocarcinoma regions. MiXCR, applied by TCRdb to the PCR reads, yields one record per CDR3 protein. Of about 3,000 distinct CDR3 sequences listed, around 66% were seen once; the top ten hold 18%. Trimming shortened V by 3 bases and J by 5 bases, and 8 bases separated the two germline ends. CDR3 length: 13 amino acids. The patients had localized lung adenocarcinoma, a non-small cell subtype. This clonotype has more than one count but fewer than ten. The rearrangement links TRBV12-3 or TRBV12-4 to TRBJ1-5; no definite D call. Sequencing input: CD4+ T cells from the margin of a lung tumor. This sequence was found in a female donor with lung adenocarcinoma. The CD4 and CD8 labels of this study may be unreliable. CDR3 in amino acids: CASSFQAYQPQHF. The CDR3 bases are TGTGCCAGCAGTTTTCAGGCTTATCAGCCCCAGCATTTT.